The 27 T cell receptor beta chains presented below share a single source sample, sequenced in a study of blood T cell repertoires in COVID-19. The protocol was immunoSEQ multiplex PCR, while the TCRdb copy is restricted to in-frame clones and leaves out a portion. The data contain about 88,000 clones, roughly 87% of them seen just once; the ten biggest clones take up around 15%. The sample was peripheral blood. Receptors originate from a male donor with acute or convalescent COVID-19.

The gene calls are TRBV28 and TRBJ1-1, with 7 nucleotides matching TRBD1. The CDR3 has 13 residues. The junction had 13 bases not matched to a gene; V was cut back by 10 bases and J by 8 bases. CDR1 is MDHEN and CDR2 is SYDVKM in the germline V gene. The CDR3 DNA is TGTGCCACCACGACAGGGCTACTCGGGGAAGCTTTCTTT. It translates to CATTTGLLGEAFF.

This chain uses TRBV3-1 (or the pseudogene TRBV3-2) with TRBJ2-7; TRBD1 matches 9 bases. The V segment lost 0 bases and the J segment 0 bases; nucleotides outside the gene matches: 3. The germline CDR1 and CDR2 sequences are LGHDT and YNNKEL (reference sequence). This CDR3 is built from 16 residues. CDR3 sequence reads: CASSQEGTGSSYEQYF. Here the CDR3 DNA reads TGTGCCAGCAGCCAAGAGGGGACAGGGAGCTCCTACGAGCAGTACTTC.

The genes are TRBV2 and TRBJ2-7; D uncertain. Per the germline V gene, CDR1 is SNHLY and CDR2 is FYNNEI. Trimming pared 5 bases from V and 2 bases from J, leaving 7 bases between. CDR3 length: 12 residues. DNA of the CDR3: TGTGCCAGCAGTCAGTCTCCCTACGAGCAGTACTTC. Translated, it gives CASSQSPYEQYF.

The chain recombines TRBV2 with TRBJ1-6, with D hard to call. Germline lookup yields CDR1 SNHLY and CDR2 FYNNEI. This CDR3 comprises 12 residues. Trimming removed 4 bases at V and 7 bases at J, with 5 bases between. CDR3 sequence reads: CASSGGNSPLHF. The CDR3 DNA sequence: TGTGCCAGCAGTGGAGGGAATTCACCCCTCCACTTT.

The gene calls are TRBV9 and TRBJ2-7; D is unclear. With 3 bases removed from V and 6 bases from J, the gap between germline ends came to 7 bases. The germline V gene encodes CDR1 SGDLS and CDR2 YYNGEE. The length of the CDR3 is 11 residues. As DNA, the CDR3 is TGTGCCAGCAGCGCGTCGGGCGAGCAGTACTTC. This sequence encodes CASSASGEQYF.

The J gene is TRBJ1-2, the V gene TRBV7-9; D remains ambiguous. V was shortened by 4 bases and J by 3 bases, with 12 bases between the two germline ends. Germline CDR1 reads SEHNR; CDR2 reads FQNEAQ (reference sequence). The CDR3 is 14 amino acids. The CDR3 bases are TGTGCCAGCAGCTCAGGTGGGCGGGACTATGGCTACACCTTC. It is translated as CASSSGGRDYGYTF.

This clone was found once. The chain employs TRBV18 and TRBJ2-5; TRBD2 aligns across 7 bases. Germline V gives CDR1 KGHSH, CDR2 LQKENI. Trimming removed 3 bases from V and 0 bases from J; junction bases left unmatched: 1. The CDR3 runs to 14 residues. This CDR3 is CASSPGGNQETQYF. In DNA form, the CDR3 reads TGTGCCAGCTCACCGGGGGGGAACCAAGAGACCCAGTACTTC.

The chain employs TRBV2 and TRBJ2-6; 10 bases agree with TRBD1. With 7 bases clipped from V and 2 bases from J, the junction kept 8 bases outside the gene matches. Germline V gene sequence: CDR1 SNHLY, CDR2 FYNNEI. The CDR3 consists of 17 residues. Here the CDR3 reads CASTGGQGTTGANVLTF. Here the CDR3 DNA reads TGTGCCAGCACCGGGGGACAGGGGACTACTGGGGCCAACGTCCTGACTTTC.

The chain links TRBV23-1 to TRBJ2-1, with D tentatively TRBD2 (5 bases). TRBV23-1 is an ORF; its function is uncertain. This CDR3 is built from 13 residues. V lost 6 bases, J lost 9 bases, and 15 bases lay in between. The CDR3 region is CASRPHFAGEQFF. The CDR3 nucleotides read TGCGCCAGCAGACCCCATTTTGCGGGTGAGCAGTTCTTC.

The V and J genes are TRBV5-1 and TRBJ2-7, with TRBD2 as a possible D gene (6 bases). The CDR3 is 14 amino acids. Germline lookup yields CDR1 SGHRS and CDR2 YFSETQ. V was shortened by 4 bases and J by 0 bases, with 11 bases between the two germline ends. DNA of the CDR3: TGCGCCAGCAGCCGGGACGGGAGCTCCTACGAGCAGTACTTC. Amino acid sequence: CASSRDGSSYEQYF. Using reference TRBV5-1 and TRBJ2-7 for the parts outside the CDR3, the full variable domain is KAGVTQTPRYLIKTRGQQVTLSCSPISGHRSVSWYQQTPGQGLQFLFEYFSETQRNKGNFPGRFSGRQFSNSRSEMNVSTLELGDSALYLCASSRDGSSYEQYFGPGTRLTVT.

The chain is built from TRBV6-6 and TRBJ1-2; 10 bases agree with TRBD1. This CDR3 has 17 residues. Germline V gives CDR1 MNHNY, CDR2 SVGAGI (reference sequence). The V and J ends lost 5 bases and 2 bases, in that order; junction bases with no gene match: 11. The CDR3 sequence: CASSPSGQGRTNYGYTF. The CDR3 nucleotides read TGTGCCAGCAGTCCCTCGGGACAGGGGAGGACCAACTATGGCTACACCTTC.

V and J are TRBV5-1 and TRBJ2-7, with TRBD2 as a possible D gene (5 bases). CDR3 length equals 16 residues. The V end lost 4 bases, the J end lost 1 base, and 18 bases lay between the germline ends. CDR1 and CDR2 from the germline V gene are SGHRS and YFSETQ. This CDR3 is CASSTGLSYSSYEQYF. DNA of the CDR3: TGCGCCAGCAGCACCGGACTGAGTTATTCATCCTACGAGCAGTACTTC.

The chain combines TRBV7-2 with TRBJ2-1; 10 nucleotides align to TRBD2. The CDR3 contains 15 residues. V shed 3 bases, J shed 6 bases, and the junction held 5 bases outside the gene matches. Germline CDR1 is SGHTA and CDR2 is FQGNSA. As DNA, the CDR3 is TGTGCCAGCAGCTTGAACGGACTAGCGGCCAATGAGCAGTTCTTC. Its protein is CASSLNGLAANEQFF.

The CDR3 region has the DNA TGCAGCGTCGCGGGACAGACCTGGAACACTGAAGCTTTCTTT. Its translation is CSVAGQTWNTEAFF. The chain has TRBV29-1 and TRBJ1-1; 7 positions match TRBD1. This CDR3 comprises 14 residues. Germline assignment: CDR1 SQVTM and CDR2 ANQGSEA. V was pared by 6 bases and J by 1 base, with 8 bases of the junction left unmatched.

The chain carries TRBV25-1 and TRBJ2-7, with D tentatively TRBD1 (6 bases). Germline loops: CDR1 MGHDK, CDR2 SYGVNS. V was shortened by 6 bases and J by 1 base, with 13 bases between the two germline ends. The CDR3 spans 14 residues. The CDR3 region is CASSRTDLSYEQYF. CDR3 nucleotides: TGTGCCAGCAGCCGGACAGACCTATCCTACGAGCAGTACTTC.

The V call is TRBV11-2, the J call TRBJ2-1; possibly TRBD2 for D (6 bases). Germline V gives CDR1 SGHAT, CDR2 FQNNGV. The CDR3 is made up of 15 amino acids. The germline V and J ends were trimmed by 2 bases and 8 bases, with 16 bases remaining between them. The CDR3 coding sequence is TGTGCCAGCAGCTTACAATCCAGCGGGTGGGATGAGCAGTTCTTC. Amino acid sequence: CASSLQSSGWDEQFF.

The chain combines TRBV18 with TRBJ1-1, with D maybe TRBD1 (6 bases). The germline V gene has CDR1 KGHSH and CDR2 LQKENI. The CDR3 has 14 amino acids. V lost 6 bases, J lost 4 bases, and 15 bases lay in between. The CDR3 region has the DNA TGTGCCAGCTCCCCCGGGACATCCATCACTGAAGCTTTCTTT. This encodes CASSPGTSITEAFF.

V usage is TRBV5-8 and J usage is TRBJ2-3, with 10 bases lining up with TRBD1. Germline-derived CDR1 and CDR2 are SGHTS and YDEGEE. There are 16 residues in the CDR3. Trimming at V came to 4 bases and at J to 0 bases, leaving 5 bases not matched to a gene. The CDR3 reads CASSTRQGASTDTQYF. The CDR3 bases are TGTGCCAGCAGCACAAGACAGGGGGCGAGCACAGATACGCAGTATTTT. Combining the CDR3 with reference TRBV5-8 and TRBJ2-3 gives the whole variable domain EAGVTQSPTHLIKTRGQQATLRCSPISGHTSVYWYQQALGLGLQFLLWYDEGEERNRGNFPPRFSGRQFPNYSSELNVNALELEDSALYLCASSTRQGASTDTQYFGPGTRLTVL.

This clone was detected only once. The chain's CDR3 is CASKLAGGRFDEQFF. CDR3 DNA sequence: TGTGCCAGCAAACTAGCGGGGGGGCGGTTTGATGAGCAGTTCTTC. The chain employs TRBV5-6 and TRBJ2-1; TRBD2 matches 13 bases. Germline V gene lookup returns CDR1 SGHDT and CDR2 YYEEEE. V lost 6 bases, J lost 8 bases, and 8 bases stayed unmatched. This CDR3 spans 15 amino acids.

The chain recombines TRBV3-1 (or the pseudogene TRBV3-2) with TRBJ2-5; TRBD2 matches 8 bases. With 1 base clipped from V and 5 bases from J, the junction kept 0 bases outside the gene matches. CDR1 and CDR2 (germline): LGHDT, YNNKEL (reference sequence). This CDR3 spans 13 amino acids. CDR3 coding DNA: TGTGCCAGCAGCCAAGGCGGGGGGGAGACCCAGTACTTC. Protein product: CASSQGGGETQYF.

The rearrangement links TRBV3-1 (or the pseudogene TRBV3-2) to TRBJ1-1; TRBD1 agrees at 9 bases. The CDR3 length is 14 residues. V dropped 6 bases and J dropped 5; count of bases not matched to a gene: 7. CDR1 is LGHDT and CDR2 is YNNKEL in the germline V gene (reference sequence). CDR3 sequence: CASRPGQGRTEAFF. CDR3 nucleotide sequence: TGTGCCAGCAGGCCGGGACAGGGTAGAACTGAAGCTTTCTTT.

The chain carries TRBV6-4 and TRBJ1-4; 10 nucleotides align to TRBD1. Germline V gene data show CDR1 as MRHNA and CDR2 as SNTAGT. This CDR3 is 14 amino acids long. The trim removed 3 bases at V and 7 bases at J, leaving 2 bases unmatched. The CDR3, as DNA: TGTGCCAGCAGTGAGGGGACAGGGGCTGAAAAACTGTTTTTT. It yields the protein CASSEGTGAEKLFF.

The rearrangement links TRBV18 to TRBJ1-1, with D hard to call. V was trimmed by 5 bases and J by 4 bases, leaving 5 bases between them. The CDR3 is 11 residues long. Looked up from germline, CDR1 is KGHSH and CDR2 is LQKENI. This CDR3 reads CASSSGTEAFF. CDR3 DNA sequence: TGTGCCAGCTCATCGGGCACTGAAGCTTTCTTT.

V usage is TRBV5-1 and J usage is TRBJ2-3; 10 bases map to TRBD2. Looked up from germline, CDR1 is SGHRS and CDR2 is YFSETQ. V trimming: 3 bases; J trimming: 2 bases; junction bases outside the gene matches: 6. The CDR3 is made up of 16 amino acids. This CDR3 reads CASSYFSGGSTDTQYF. In DNA, the CDR3 is TGCGCCAGCAGCTACTTTAGCGGGGGGTCCACAGATACGCAGTATTTT.

This chain links TRBV3-1 (or the pseudogene TRBV3-2) with TRBJ2-3; 9 nucleotides line up with TRBD1. The V gene's germline CDR1 is LGHDT and CDR2 YNNKEL (reference sequence). Unmatched junction bases numbered 5, after V lost 4 bases and J lost 3 bases. The CDR3 is 15 residues long. The CDR3 reads CASSLGQGKTDTQYF. The DNA of the CDR3 is TGTGCCAGCAGCCTCGGACAGGGGAAAACAGATACGCAGTATTTT.

This chain joins TRBV15 and TRBJ2-3, with D perhaps TRBD1 (5 bases). Germline V gene sequence: CDR1 LNHNV, CDR2 YYDKDF (reference sequence). This CDR3 has 15 amino acids. V gave up 3 bases and J gave up 1 base, with 11 bases separating them. This chain's CDR3 is CATSRGQAGTDTQYF. CDR3 sequence (DNA): TGTGCCACCAGCAGGGGGCAGGCCGGCACAGATACGCAGTATTTT.

The chain uses TRBV2 and TRBJ2-5; D is possibly TRBD1 (5 bases). Germline V gene data show CDR1 as SNHLY and CDR2 as FYNNEI. With 4 bases removed from V and 3 bases from J, the gap between germline ends came to 15 bases. This CDR3 comprises 15 residues. CDR3 in amino acids: CASSARGRMEETQYF. The CDR3 DNA reads TGTGCCAGCAGTGCAAGGGGCCGTATGGAAGAGACCCAGTACTTC.